The clone carrying this TCR beta chain was detected once. Its antigen is currently unknown. Repertoires were generated with immunoSEQ multiplex PCR, while TCRdb's copy carries only in-frame clones and drops some. The table shows fewer than 45,000 clones, with roughly 91% occurring only once. J lost 4 bases, V lost 3 bases, and 6 bases had no gene match. The germline gives CDR1 LNHDA, CDR2 SQIVND (reference sequence). CDR3 length equals 15 residues. The sample belongs to a study of OX40 agonist ivuxolimab in advanced cancers. Looking at the study overall: Patients were treated with intravenous ivuxolimab, dosed at 0.01 to 10 mg/kg and infused every 2 weeks. Of the participants, about 40% had some prior anti-PD-1, anti-PD-L1 or anti-CTLA-4 therapy, which was allowed.

Study results and limitations: Some patients without response likewise showed low normalized clonal expansion.

The sequence derives from an adult with an advanced solid tumor such as melanoma, head and neck, liver or kidney cancer. The sequenced sample was CD4+ or CD8+ T cells sorted from blood, obtained in a trial of the OX40 agonist ivuxolimab. The chain is built from TRBV19 and TRBJ1-5; TRBD1 matches at 7 bases. CDR3 sequence: CASSIGPQGNQPQHF. The CDR3, as DNA: TGTGCCAGTAGTATTGGACCACAGGGGAATCAGCCCCAGCATTTT.